The present TCR beta chain was sequenced within a study of blood T cell repertoires in COVID-19. Study overall: Sites in the United States, Italy and Spain provided acute and convalescent COVID-19 samples. PBMCs, B-cell-depleted T cells, or T cells provided the cDNA or gDNA that made up the material.

Patients from Seattle were sampled longitudinally, starting during active infection. Trimming cost V 1 base and J 8 bases; bases outside gene matches: 9. Germline V gene data show CDR1 as SGHRS and CDR2 as YFSETQ. The CDR3 sequence is 15 residues long. Authors' analysis steps: Amplification with reference gene primers provided the estimates of nucleated cell counts. TCRdb's copy holds only in-frame clones and misses some; the assay was immunoSEQ multiplex PCR. V and J calls and clone size follow that table, whereas D and trimming were derived from the DNA. The table lists under 200,000 clones, around 84% of them singletons. This clone was detected a few times.

The rearrangement joins TRBV5-1 to TRBJ2-1; 7 nucleotides agree with TRBD1. Material: peripheral blood. This TCR was sampled from a woman of 80 years or more with COVID-19, enrolled during active disease. The CDR3 sequence is CASSLNRQGVDEQFF. CDR3 coding DNA: TGCGCCAGCAGCTTGAATCGACAGGGAGTCGATGAGCAGTTCTTC.